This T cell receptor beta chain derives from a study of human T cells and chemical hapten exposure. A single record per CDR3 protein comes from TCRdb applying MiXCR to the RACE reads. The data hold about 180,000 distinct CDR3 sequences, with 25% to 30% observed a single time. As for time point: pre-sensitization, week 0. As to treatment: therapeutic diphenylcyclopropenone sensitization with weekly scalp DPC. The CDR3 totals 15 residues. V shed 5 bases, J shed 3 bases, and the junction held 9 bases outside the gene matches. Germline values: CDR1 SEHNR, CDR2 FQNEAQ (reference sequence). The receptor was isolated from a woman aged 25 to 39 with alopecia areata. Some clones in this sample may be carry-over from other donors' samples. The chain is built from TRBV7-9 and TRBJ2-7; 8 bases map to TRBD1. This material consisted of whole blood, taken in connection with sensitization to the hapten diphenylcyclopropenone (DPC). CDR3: CASSPRGGQVYEQYF. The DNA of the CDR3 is TGTGCCAGCAGCCCCCGAGGGGGACAGGTCTACGAGCAGTACTTC.